The clone carrying this TCR beta chain was picked up a small number of times. Its antigen is unidentified. This entry comes from a study of blood T cells in healthy people across ages. A J-beta primer mix and a sample-barcoded 5' primer were used in a second PCR of about 7 to 11 cycles. TCRdb reanalysed the 5' RACE reads using MiXCR and keeps one entry per CDR3 protein. The sample includes about 700,000 distinct CDR3 sequences, about 34% seen only once; the top ten take approximately 15%. V shed 3 bases, J shed 0 bases, and the junction held 9 bases outside the gene matches. The CDR3 has 20 amino acids. Per germline, CDR1 KGHSH and CDR2 LQKENI. General study results and limits: The fall in TCR beta diversity per million T cells was roughly linear with age.

Healthy individuals of Caucasian origin from Russia, aged about 6 to 95, served as donors. No fewer than 7 million PBMCs went into each sample. The chain has TRBV18 and TRBJ2-2; 14 nucleotides align to TRBD2. Sequenced input: blood. This receptor was obtained from a woman aged 80 or over in good health. The CDR3 DNA reads as TGTGCCAGCTCACCGCGCGGGACTAGCGGGGGCCAATCGAACACCGGGGAGCTGTTTTTT. Its protein product is CASSPRGTSGGQSNTGELFF.